Listed below are T cell receptor beta chains from one sample, sequenced in a study of blood T cell repertoires in COVID-19. The table came from immunoSEQ multiplex PCR; TCRdb's copy has only in-frame clones and leaves some out. The sample contains roughly 200,000 clones, 85% to 90% of which appear only once. The sequenced sample consisted of peripheral blood. These receptors all come from a woman in her twenties or thirties with active or convalescent COVID-19. CDR3s include the opening cysteine and the closing phenylalanine or tryptophan. The D gene is left open where the match is weak. A row's size may be missing; if present it is once, few, many or a size class.

TRBD1	.	TRBV7-9	TRBJ2-3	CASSLTDRGPDTQYF	TGTGCCAGCAGCTTAACGGACAGGGGACCAGATACGCAGTATTTT
TRBD1	.	TRBV4-1	TRBJ1-6	CASSQEGQAYNSPLHF	TGCGCCAGCAGCCAAGAAGGACAGGCGTATAATTCACCCCTCCACTTT
.	.	TRBV24-1	TRBJ2-1	CATSDSKSGSQYNEQFF	TGTGCCACCAGTGATTCAAAATCGGGAAGCCAATACAATGAGCAGTTCTTC
.	.	TRBV11-3	TRBJ2-1	CASSLDLTSYNEQFF	TGTGCCAGCAGCTTAGACCTGACTAGCTACAATGAGCAGTTCTTC
TRBD2	.	TRBV24-1	TRBJ2-1	CATSARGLADSYNEQFF	TGTGCCACCAGTGCCCGGGGACTAGCGGACTCCTACAATGAGCAGTTCTTC
TRBD1	.	TRBV14	TRBJ1-1	CASSQMLGGTPEAFF	TGTGCCAGCAGCCAAATGCTAGGGGGCACGCCTGAAGCTTTCTTT
TRBD1	.	TRBV24-1	TRBJ2-7	CATSAWDRPAYEQYF	TGTGCCACCAGTGCCTGGGACAGACCAGCCTACGAGCAGTACTTC
TRBD2	.	TRBV10-1	TRBJ2-3	CASSEIAGKADTQYF	TGCGCCAGCAGTGAGATAGCGGGAAAGGCAGATACGCAGTATTTT
TRBD2	.	TRBV30	TRBJ2-2	CAWSGPAGVTGELFF	TGTGCCTGGAGTGGGCCAGCGGGAGTCACCGGGGAGCTGTTTTTT
TRBD2	once	TRBV7-6	TRBJ2-1	CASSYRSGTSGGFYNEQFF	TGTGCCAGCAGCTATAGGTCTGGGACTAGCGGGGGGTTTTACAATGAGCAGTTCTTC
TRBD2	.	TRBV29-1	TRBJ2-5	CSVDDRGLATQTQYF	TGCAGCGTTGATGACAGGGGACTAGCGACACAGACCCAGTACTTC
TRBD1	.	TRBV6-5	TRBJ2-7	CASSYSTGQGYEQYF	TGTGCCAGCAGTTACTCCACGGGACAGGGCTACGAGCAGTACTTC
.	.	TRBV27	TRBJ2-7	CASSPWTGEYEQYF	TGTGCCAGCAGTCCCTGGACGGGGGAGTACGAGCAGTACTTC
TRBD2	.	TRBV27	TRBJ2-1	CAAGAGGWNEQFF	TGTGCCGCTGGGGCGGGGGGGTGGAATGAGCAGTTCTTC
TRBD2	.	TRBV14	TRBJ2-3	CASSQDRTGLAGSTDTQYF	TGTGCCAGCAGCCAAGATCGAACGGGACTAGCGGGCAGCACAGATACGCAGTATTTT
.	.	TRBV6-4	TRBJ1-1	CASSRGINTEAFF	TGTGCCAGCAGCAGGGGAATAAACACTGAAGCTTTCTTT
.	.	TRBV18	TRBJ2-3	CASSPVQTQGRDTQYF	TGTGCCAGCTCACCAGTCCAGACTCAAGGTAGAGATACGCAGTATTTT